The rows below give T cell receptor beta chains drawn from one sample of a study of shared clonotypes between healthy human individuals. TCRdb's copy holds only in-frame clones and misses some; the assay was immunoSEQ multiplex PCR. The data hold a few hundred thousand clones, with around three quarters observed a single time. Sequencing was performed on PBMCs. Source of these receptors: a woman aged 40 to 50 in good health. Some clones in this sample may be carry-over from other donors' samples. Both conserved end residues are part of each CDR3. Each record gives: V gene, clone size, D gene, J gene, CDR3 protein, CDR3 DNA. A D gene is named only where the DNA matches it firmly. Only part of the rows carry a size: once, few, many, or a class if the clone is expanded.

TRBV27	NA	TRBD2	TRBJ2-1	CATRGTSGNRQFF	TGTGCCACGAGGGGGACTAGCGGGAACAGGCAGTTCTTC
TRBV29-1	NA	TRBD2	TRBJ2-7	CSVAEREGHEQYF	TGCAGCGTTGCGGAGCGGGAGGGACACGAGCAGTACTTC
TRBV29-1	NA	TRBD2	TRBJ2-1	CSARGLAGGREQFF	TGCAGCGCTAGGGGACTAGCGGGAGGCCGGGAGCAGTTCTTC
TRBV6-5	NA	NA	TRBJ2-1	CASTRGFYNEQFF	TGTGCCAGCACCCGGGGATTCTACAATGAGCAGTTCTTC
TRBV21-1	NA	NA	TRBJ2-7	CASSRRRNRAYEQYF	TGTGCCAGCAGCCGCCGAAGGAACAGGGCCTACGAGCAGTACTTC
TRBV27	many	NA	TRBJ1-2	CASSLSWGNYGYTF	TGTGCCAGCAGTCTTAGTTGGGGCAACTATGGCTACACCTTC
TRBV19	NA	NA	TRBJ1-1	CASRTGWNTEAFF	TGTGCCAGTAGGACAGGTTGGAACACTGAAGCTTTCTTT
TRBV19	NA	NA	TRBJ1-5	CASSDSWANQPQHF	TGTGCCAGTAGTGACAGTTGGGCCAATCAGCCCCAGCATTTT
TRBV27	NA	NA	TRBJ2-7	CASSLRGHREQYF	TGTGCCAGCAGTTTACGGGGACATCGCGAGCAGTACTTC
TRBV27	NA	NA	TRBJ2-4	CASSPGQRNIQYF	TGTGCCAGCAGTCCCGGACAGAGAAACATTCAGTACTTC
TRBV4-3	NA	TRBD2	TRBJ2-5	CASSQDGGRGFSETQYF	TGCGCCAGCAGCCAAGACGGCGGGAGAGGGTTTTCAGAGACCCAGTACTTC
TRBV30	NA	NA	TRBJ1-5	CAWSLGAVGGPQHF	TGTGCCTGGAGTCTCGGGGCCGTCGGTGGGCCCCAGCATTTT
TRBV7-9	many	NA	TRBJ1-4	CASSGWVATNEKLFF	TGTGCCAGCAGCGGTTGGGTGGCAACTAATGAAAAACTGTTTTTT
TRBV4-1	NA	NA	TRBJ1-3	CASSQDRRGQEAGNTIYF	TGCGCCAGCAGCCAAGATCGGCGGGGGCAGGAGGCTGGAAACACCATATATTTT
TRBV5-1	NA	TRBD2	TRBJ2-3	CASSPNPRLAGITDTQYF	TGCGCCAGCAGCCCCAACCCTCGCCTAGCGGGTATCACAGATACGCAGTATTTT
TRBV4-2	few	NA	TRBJ2-2	CASSQDEGHATGELFF	TGTGCCAGCAGCCAAGATGAGGGACACGCAACCGGGGAGCTGTTTTTT
TRBV2	NA	TRBD1	TRBJ1-4	CASSDGQGYNEKLFF	TGTGCCAGCAGTGACGGACAGGGCTATAATGAAAAACTGTTTTTT
TRBV18	NA	TRBD1	TRBJ1-2	CASSPRDRVGYTF	TGTGCCAGCTCACCACGGGACAGGGTTGGCTACACCTTC
TRBV9	many	TRBD1	TRBJ1-1	CASSPRDSLNTEAFF	TGTGCCAGCAGCCCAAGGGACAGCCTGAACACTGAAGCTTTCTTT
TRBV29-1	few	TRBD1	TRBJ1-4	CSVLDRGNGEKLFF	TGCAGCGTGCTGGACAGGGGGAACGGAGAAAAACTGTTTTTT
TRBV5-1	NA	NA	TRBJ1-1	CASSLDGYEAFF	TGCGCCAGCAGCCTGGACGGGTATGAAGCTTTCTTT
TRBV15	NA	NA	TRBJ2-3	CATSRAGAPYTDTQYF	TGTGCCACCAGCAGAGCCGGGGCCCCCTACACAGATACGCAGTATTTT
TRBV20-1	once	NA	TRBJ1-2	CTRGANYGYTF	TGCACAAGGGGGGCTAACTATGGCTACACCTTC
TRBV6-1	few	TRBD1	TRBJ2-5	CASRWTGGTQYF	TGTGCCAGCAGGTGGACAGGGGGGACCCAGTACTTC
TRBV18	NA	NA	TRBJ1-2	CASSPREGDGYTF	TGTGCCAGCTCACCGAGGGAGGGAGATGGCTACACCTTC
TRBV28	NA	TRBD2	TRBJ2-3	CASSTLVAGSGTQYF	TGTGCCAGCAGTACGTTGGTAGCGGGCTCAGGTACGCAGTATTTT
TRBV13	NA	NA	TRBJ2-1	CASSWGLRSSYNEQFF	TGTGCCAGCAGCTGGGGACTTCGGAGCTCCTACAATGAGCAGTTCTTC
TRBV5-1	NA	NA	TRBJ2-7	CASSLGYGGSYEQYF	TGCGCCAGCAGCTTGGGTTATGGAGGATCCTACGAGCAGTACTTC
TRBV2	NA	TRBD1	TRBJ2-7	CASSDRGQTYEQYF	TGTGCCAGCTCTGACAGGGGGCAAACCTACGAGCAGTACTTC
TRBV18	NA	TRBD1	TRBJ2-7	CASSPGGQGEYEQYF	TGTGCCAGCTCACCGGGCGGGCAGGGGGAATACGAGCAGTACTTC
TRBV6-6	NA	NA	TRBJ2-5	CASSYSEETQYF	TGTGCCAGCAGTTACAGCGAGGAGACCCAGTACTTC
TRBV2	NA	TRBD2	TRBJ2-7	CASSGVAGGEQYF	TGTGCCAGCAGTGGAGTAGCGGGAGGCGAGCAGTACTTC
TRBV30	NA	NA	TRBJ2-2	CAWSVPHSNTGELFF	TGTGCCTGGAGTGTACCTCACAGCAACACCGGGGAGCTGTTTTTT
TRBV7-9	NA	NA	TRBJ2-7	CASSLGDTYTYEQYF	TGTGCCAGCAGTTTAGGGGACACCTACACCTACGAGCAGTACTTC
TRBV13	NA	NA	TRBJ2-7	CASSLAFRGYEQYF	TGTGCCAGCAGCTTAGCGTTCAGGGGTTACGAGCAGTACTTC
TRBV5-1	NA	NA	TRBJ1-2	CASSLGQPANYGYTF	TGCGCCAGCAGCTTAGGACAGCCTGCTAACTATGGCTACACCTTC
TRBV7-2	NA	NA	TRBJ2-7	CASSLIPQVPSYEQYF	TGTGCCAGCAGCTTAATCCCCCAGGTTCCCTCCTACGAGCAGTACTTC
TRBV5-5	NA	TRBD1	TRBJ1-4	CASSPTGATNEKLFF	TGTGCCAGCAGCCCTACAGGGGCCACTAATGAAAAACTGTTTTTT
TRBV7-9	NA	NA	TRBJ2-7	CASSTSGTSYEQYF	TGTGCCAGCAGCACCTCCGGGACATCCTACGAGCAGTACTTC
TRBV29-1	NA	TRBD1	TRBJ2-7	CSVAGTGVKGYEQYF	TGCAGCGTTGCGGGGACAGGGGTCAAGGGCTACGAGCAGTACTTC
TRBV21-1	NA	NA	TRBJ1-1	CASSKPNLLGPNDEAFF	TGTGCCAGCAGCAAACCCAACCTCCTAGGGCCTAACGATGAAGCTTTCTTT
TRBV7-6	many	NA	TRBJ2-1	CASSLVPEAYNEQFF	TGTGCCAGCAGCTTAGTTCCAGAGGCCTACAATGAGCAGTTCTTC
TRBV28	NA	NA	TRBJ2-4	CATIPTGALAKNIQYF	TGTGCCACCATTCCGACAGGAGCGTTAGCCAAAAACATTCAGTACTTC
TRBV6-1	NA	NA	TRBJ2-7	CASSEFRLVWNEQYF	TGTGCCAGCAGTGAGTTTAGGCTGGTCTGGAACGAGCAGTACTTC
TRBV28	once	NA	TRBJ1-1	CASSFTGDTPEAFF	TGTGCCAGCAGTTTTACCGGGGATACCCCCGAAGCTTTCTTT
TRBV28	NA	NA	TRBJ2-7	CASSPPAGAHYEQYF	TGTGCCAGCAGTCCCCCCGCCGGGGCACACTACGAGCAGTACTTC
TRBV11-2	once	NA	TRBJ1-1	CASSPLGGAVPEAFF	TGTGCCAGCAGCCCCCTAGGGGGGGCCGTCCCTGAAGCTTTCTTT
TRBV6-5	NA	NA	TRBJ2-2	CASSSGSGNTGELFF	TGTGCCAGCAGTTCCGGGTCAGGCAACACCGGGGAGCTGTTTTTT
TRBV28	NA	TRBD2	TRBJ2-1	CASTRGLAEQFF	TGTGCCAGCACTCGGGGACTAGCGGAGCAGTTCTTC
TRBV2	NA	TRBD1	TRBJ1-4	CAIRPTGTLKEVFF	TGTGCCATAAGGCCGACAGGGACCTTAAAGGAAGTGTTTTTT
TRBV28	NA	TRBD2	TRBJ2-7	CASSLRRLAGGPGQYF	TGTGCCAGCAGTTTACGAAGACTAGCGGGAGGGCCCGGGCAGTACTTC
TRBV6-1	NA	NA	TRBJ1-1	CASTLRTEAFF	TGTGCCAGCACCCTGAGGACTGAAGCTTTCTTT
TRBV29-1	NA	NA	TRBJ1-5	CSAQGLSNQPQHF	TGCAGCGCTCAGGGTCTATCAAATCAGCCCCAGCATTTT
TRBV27	NA	NA	TRBJ2-7	CASTTTVRGTYEQYF	TGTGCCAGCACTACGACAGTAAGGGGGACCTACGAGCAGTACTTC
TRBV19	NA	TRBD1	TRBJ2-5	CASSRDRAEETQYF	TGTGCCAGTAGTAGGGACAGGGCTGAAGAGACCCAGTACTTC
TRBV5-5	NA	TRBD1	TRBJ2-1	CASSIGQGLTSPYNEQFF	TGTGCCAGCAGCATCGGACAGGGACTGACCTCTCCCTACAATGAGCAGTTCTTC